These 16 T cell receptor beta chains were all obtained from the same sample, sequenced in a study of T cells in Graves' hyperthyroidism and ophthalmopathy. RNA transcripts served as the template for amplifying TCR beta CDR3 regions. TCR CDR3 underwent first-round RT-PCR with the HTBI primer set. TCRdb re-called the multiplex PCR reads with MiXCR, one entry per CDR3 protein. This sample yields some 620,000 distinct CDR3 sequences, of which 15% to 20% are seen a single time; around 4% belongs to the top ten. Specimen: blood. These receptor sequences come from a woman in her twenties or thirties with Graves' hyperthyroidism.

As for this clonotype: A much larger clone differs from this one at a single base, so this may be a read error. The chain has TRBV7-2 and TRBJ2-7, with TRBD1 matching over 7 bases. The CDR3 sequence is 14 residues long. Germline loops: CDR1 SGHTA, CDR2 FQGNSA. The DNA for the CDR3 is TGTGCCAGCAGCTCGCCGGGACAGTACTACGGGCAGTACTTC. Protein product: CASSSPGQYYGQYF.

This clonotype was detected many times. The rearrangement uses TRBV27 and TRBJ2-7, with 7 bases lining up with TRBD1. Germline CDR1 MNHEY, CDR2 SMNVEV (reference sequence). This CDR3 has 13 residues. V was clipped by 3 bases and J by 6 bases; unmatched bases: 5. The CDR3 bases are TGTGCCAGCAGTTTCGGGACAGAGGCCGAGCAGTACTTC. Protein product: CASSFGTEAEQYF.

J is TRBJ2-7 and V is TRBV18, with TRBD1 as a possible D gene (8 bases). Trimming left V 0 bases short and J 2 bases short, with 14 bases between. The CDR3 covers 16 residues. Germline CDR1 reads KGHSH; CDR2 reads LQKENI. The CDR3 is CASSPPNRGGTYEQYF. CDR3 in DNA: TGTGCCAGCTCACCACCGAACAGGGGGGGAACCTACGAGCAGTACTTC. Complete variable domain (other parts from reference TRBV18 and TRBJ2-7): NAGVMQNPRHLVRRRGQEARLRCSPMKGHSHVYWYRQLPEEGLKFMVYLQKENIIDESGMPKERFSAEFPKEGPSILRIQQVVRGDSAAYFCASSPPNRGGTYEQYFGPGTRLTVT.

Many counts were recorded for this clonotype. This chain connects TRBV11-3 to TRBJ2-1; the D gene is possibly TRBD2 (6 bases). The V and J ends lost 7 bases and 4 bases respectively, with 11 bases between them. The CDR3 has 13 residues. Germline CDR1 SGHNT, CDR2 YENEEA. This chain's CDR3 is CASTDREYNEQFF. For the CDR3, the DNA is TGTGCCAGCACCGACCGGGAGTACAATGAGCAGTTCTTC.

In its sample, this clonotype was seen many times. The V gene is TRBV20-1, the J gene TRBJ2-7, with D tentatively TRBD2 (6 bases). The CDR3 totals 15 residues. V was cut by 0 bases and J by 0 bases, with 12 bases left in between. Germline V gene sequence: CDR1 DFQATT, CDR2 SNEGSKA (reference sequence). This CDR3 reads CSARDRDSFSYEQYF. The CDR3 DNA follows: TGCAGTGCTAGAGATCGGGACTCCTTCTCCTACGAGCAGTACTTC.

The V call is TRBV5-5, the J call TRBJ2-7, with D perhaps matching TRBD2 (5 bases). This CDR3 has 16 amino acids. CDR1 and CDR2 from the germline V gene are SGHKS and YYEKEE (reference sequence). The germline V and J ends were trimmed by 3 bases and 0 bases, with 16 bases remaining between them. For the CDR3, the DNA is TGTGCCAGCAGCTGGACCTTCGGGGATGGCTCCTACGAGCAGTACTTC. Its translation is CASSWTFGDGSYEQYF.

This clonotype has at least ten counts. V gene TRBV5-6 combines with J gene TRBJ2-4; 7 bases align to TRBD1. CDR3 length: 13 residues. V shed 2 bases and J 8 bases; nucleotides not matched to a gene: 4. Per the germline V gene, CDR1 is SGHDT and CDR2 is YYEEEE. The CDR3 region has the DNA TGTGCCAGCAGCTTCAGGGGGTCGGACATTCAGTACTTC. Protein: CASSFRGSDIQYF.

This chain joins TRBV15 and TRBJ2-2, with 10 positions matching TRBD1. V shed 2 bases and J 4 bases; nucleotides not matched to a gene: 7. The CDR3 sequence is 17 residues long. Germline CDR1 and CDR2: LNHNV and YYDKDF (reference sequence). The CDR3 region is CATSRYSGTGATGELFF. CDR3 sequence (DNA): TGTGCCACCAGCAGATACTCCGGGACAGGGGCCACCGGGGAGCTGTTTTTT.

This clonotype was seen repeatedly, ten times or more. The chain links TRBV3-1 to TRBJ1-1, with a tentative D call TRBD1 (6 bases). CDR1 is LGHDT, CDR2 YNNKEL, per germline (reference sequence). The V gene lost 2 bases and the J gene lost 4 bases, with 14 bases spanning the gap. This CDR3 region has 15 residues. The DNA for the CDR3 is TGTGCCAGCAGCCAAATGGGGGGCGGGGGCACTGAAGCTTTCTTT. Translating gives CASSQMGGGGTEAFF.

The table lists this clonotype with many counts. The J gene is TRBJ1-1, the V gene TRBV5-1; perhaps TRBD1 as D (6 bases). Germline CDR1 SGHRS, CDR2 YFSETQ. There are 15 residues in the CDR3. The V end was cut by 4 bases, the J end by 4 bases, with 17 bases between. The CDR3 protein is CASSRLSTGGTEAFF. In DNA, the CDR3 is TGCGCCAGCAGCCGCCTCTCGACAGGAGGCACTGAAGCTTTCTTT.

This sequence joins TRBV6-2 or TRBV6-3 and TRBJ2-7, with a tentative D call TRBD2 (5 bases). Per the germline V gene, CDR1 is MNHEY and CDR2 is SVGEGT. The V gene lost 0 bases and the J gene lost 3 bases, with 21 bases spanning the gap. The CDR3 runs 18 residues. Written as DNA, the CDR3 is TGTGCCAGCAGTTACTCAAGGTCGGAGCGGATCAAGGACTACGAGCAGTACTTC. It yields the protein CASSYSRSERIKDYEQYF.

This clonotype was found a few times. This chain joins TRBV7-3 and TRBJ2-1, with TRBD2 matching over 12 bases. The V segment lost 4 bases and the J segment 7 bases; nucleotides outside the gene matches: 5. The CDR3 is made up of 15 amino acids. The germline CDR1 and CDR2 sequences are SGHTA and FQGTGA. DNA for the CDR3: TGTGCCAGCAGCTCGTCTAGCGGGAGGGATAATGAGCAGTTCTTC. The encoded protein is CASSSSSGRDNEQFF.

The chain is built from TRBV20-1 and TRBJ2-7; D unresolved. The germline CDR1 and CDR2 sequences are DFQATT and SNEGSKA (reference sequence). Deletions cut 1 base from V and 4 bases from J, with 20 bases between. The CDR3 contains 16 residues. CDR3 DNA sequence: TGCAGTGCTAGAGGCAACAGTGGGGTTATGGTGTACGAGCAGTACTTC. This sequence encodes CSARGNSGVMVYEQYF.

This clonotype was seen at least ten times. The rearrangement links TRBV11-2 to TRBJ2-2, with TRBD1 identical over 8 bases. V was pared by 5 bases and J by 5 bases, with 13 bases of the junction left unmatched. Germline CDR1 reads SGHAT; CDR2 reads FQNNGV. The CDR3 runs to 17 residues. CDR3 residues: CASSPIPGQDPTGELFF. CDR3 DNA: TGTGCCAGCAGCCCAATACCGGGACAGGATCCTACCGGGGAGCTGTTTTTT.

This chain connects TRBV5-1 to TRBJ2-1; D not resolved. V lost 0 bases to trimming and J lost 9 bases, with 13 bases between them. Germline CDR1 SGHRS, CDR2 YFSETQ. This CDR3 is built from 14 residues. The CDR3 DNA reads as TGCGCCAGCAGCTTGGCCGAGGTAGTGAGTGAGCAGTTCTTC. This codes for CASSLAEVVSEQFF.

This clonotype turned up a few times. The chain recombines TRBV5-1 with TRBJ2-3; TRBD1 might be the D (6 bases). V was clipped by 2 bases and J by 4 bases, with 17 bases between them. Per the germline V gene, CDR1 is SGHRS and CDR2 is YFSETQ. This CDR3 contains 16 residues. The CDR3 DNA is TGCGCCAGCAGCTTCCTACCAGGGGCCGGGGCAGATACGCAGTATTTT. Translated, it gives CASSFLPGAGADTQYF.